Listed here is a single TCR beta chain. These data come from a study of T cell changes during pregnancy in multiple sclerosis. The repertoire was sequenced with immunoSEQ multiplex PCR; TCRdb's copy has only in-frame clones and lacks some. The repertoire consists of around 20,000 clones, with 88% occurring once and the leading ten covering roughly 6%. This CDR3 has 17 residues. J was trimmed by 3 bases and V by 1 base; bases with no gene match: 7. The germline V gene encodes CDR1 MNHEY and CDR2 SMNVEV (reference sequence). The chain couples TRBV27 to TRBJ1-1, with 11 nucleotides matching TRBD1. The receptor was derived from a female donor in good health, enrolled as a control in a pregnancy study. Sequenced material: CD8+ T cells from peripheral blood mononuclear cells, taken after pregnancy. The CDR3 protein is CASSLFGTGGGYTEAFF. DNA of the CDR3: TGTGCCAGCAGTTTATTTGGGACAGGGGGTGGGTACACTGAAGCTTTCTTT.